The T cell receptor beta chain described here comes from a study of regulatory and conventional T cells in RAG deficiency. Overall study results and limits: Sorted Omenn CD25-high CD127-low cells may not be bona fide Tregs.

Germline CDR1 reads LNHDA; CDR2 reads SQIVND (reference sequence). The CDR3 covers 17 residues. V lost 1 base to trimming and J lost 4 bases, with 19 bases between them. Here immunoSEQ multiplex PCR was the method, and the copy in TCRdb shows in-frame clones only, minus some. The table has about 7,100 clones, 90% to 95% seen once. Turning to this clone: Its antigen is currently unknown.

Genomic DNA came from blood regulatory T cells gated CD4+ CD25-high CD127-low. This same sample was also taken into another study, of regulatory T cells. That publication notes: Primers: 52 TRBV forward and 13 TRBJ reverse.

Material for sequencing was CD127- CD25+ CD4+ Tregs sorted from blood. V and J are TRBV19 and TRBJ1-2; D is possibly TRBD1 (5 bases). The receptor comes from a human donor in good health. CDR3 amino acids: CASSIVSPAGGSYGYTF. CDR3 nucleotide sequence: TGTGCCAGTAGTATAGTTTCCCCCGCGGGGGGAAGCTATGGCTACACCTTC.